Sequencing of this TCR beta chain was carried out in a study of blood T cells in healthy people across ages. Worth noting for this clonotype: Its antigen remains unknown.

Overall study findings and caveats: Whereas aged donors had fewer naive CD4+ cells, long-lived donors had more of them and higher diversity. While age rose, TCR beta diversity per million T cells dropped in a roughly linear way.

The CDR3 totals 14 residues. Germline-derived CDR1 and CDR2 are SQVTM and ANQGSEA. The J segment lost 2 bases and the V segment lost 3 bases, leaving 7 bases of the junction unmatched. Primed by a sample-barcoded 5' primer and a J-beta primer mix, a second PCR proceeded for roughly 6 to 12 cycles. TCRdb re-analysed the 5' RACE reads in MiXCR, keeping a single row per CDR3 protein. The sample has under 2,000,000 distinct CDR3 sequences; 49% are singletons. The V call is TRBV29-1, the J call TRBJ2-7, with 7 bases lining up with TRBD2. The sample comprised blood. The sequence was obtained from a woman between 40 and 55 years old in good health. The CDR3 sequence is CSVDVGGNPYEQYF. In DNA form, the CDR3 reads TGCAGCGTTGATGTCGGGGGGAACCCCTACGAGCAGTACTTC.